These T cell receptor beta chains were read from a single sample in a study of response to subunit inactivated influenza vaccine. TCRdb ran MiXCR on the RT-PCR reads and lists one entry per CDR3 protein. In the table there are around 540,000 distinct CDR3 sequences, roughly 12% of which are singletons. The source material was PBMCs from blood, sampled on the day of vaccination. Every receptor here comes from a man aged 45-65 years who received an inactivated influenza vaccine. Both conserved end residues are part of each CDR3. Not every row has a clone size; where given, it reads once, few, many or a size class.

cdr3_length: 15; v_call: TRBV6-1; clone_size: -; j_call: TRBJ2-3; cdr3_aa: CASRRQITHTDTQYF
cdr3_length: 15; v_call: TRBV2; clone_size: -; j_call: TRBJ2-1; cdr3_aa: CASSASGLSYNEQFF
cdr3_length: 15; v_call: TRBV27; clone_size: -; j_call: TRBJ2-7; cdr3_aa: CASSLRDRGTYEQYF
cdr3_length: 14; v_call: TRBV9; clone_size: few; j_call: TRBJ2-1; cdr3_aa: CASRTGLADNEQFF
cdr3_length: 17; v_call: TRBV7-2; clone_size: many; j_call: TRBJ2-2; cdr3_aa: CASSLWAGTSNTGELFF
cdr3_length: 14; v_call: TRBV7-2; clone_size: few; j_call: TRBJ1-1; cdr3_aa: CASSLVRGRAEAFF
cdr3_length: 13; v_call: TRBV25-1; clone_size: few; j_call: TRBJ2-1; cdr3_aa: CASSAVGPPEQFF
cdr3_length: 18; v_call: TRBV20-1; clone_size: -; j_call: TRBJ2-5; cdr3_aa: CSARGGITSGRFQETQYF
cdr3_length: 13; v_call: TRBV12-3/TRBV12-4; clone_size: few; j_call: TRBJ2-1; cdr3_aa: CASSFNGPNEQFF
cdr3_length: 18; v_call: TRBV28; clone_size: many; j_call: TRBJ1-1; cdr3_aa: CASSLAPGDWVLNTEAFF
cdr3_length: 15; v_call: TRBV15; clone_size: -; j_call: TRBJ2-1; cdr3_aa: CATSRAPGTLSEQFF
cdr3_length: 17; v_call: TRBV4-2; clone_size: few; j_call: TRBJ2-5; cdr3_aa: CASSHMPSSGGQETQYF
cdr3_length: 15; v_call: TRBV27; clone_size: few; j_call: TRBJ2-5; cdr3_aa: CASRGLAGVQETQYF
cdr3_length: 16; v_call: TRBV11-2; clone_size: -; j_call: TRBJ2-1; cdr3_aa: CASSPHRGNTYNEQFF
cdr3_length: 14; v_call: TRBV10-3; clone_size: -; j_call: TRBJ2-2; cdr3_aa: CAISSGRYTGELFF
cdr3_length: 15; v_call: TRBV15; clone_size: few; j_call: TRBJ2-2; cdr3_aa: CATSRDPSMPGELFF